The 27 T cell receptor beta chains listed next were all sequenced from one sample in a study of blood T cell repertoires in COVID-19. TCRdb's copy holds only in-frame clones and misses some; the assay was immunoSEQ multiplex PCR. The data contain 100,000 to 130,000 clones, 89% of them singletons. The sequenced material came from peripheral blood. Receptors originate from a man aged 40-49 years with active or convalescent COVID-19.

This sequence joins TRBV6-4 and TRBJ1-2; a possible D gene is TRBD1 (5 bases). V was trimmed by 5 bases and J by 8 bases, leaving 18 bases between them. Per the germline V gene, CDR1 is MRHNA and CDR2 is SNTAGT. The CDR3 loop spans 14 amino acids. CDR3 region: CASSRNGAGDGYTF. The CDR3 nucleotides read TGTGCCAGCAGTCGAAATGGGGCGGGGGACGGCTACACCTTC.

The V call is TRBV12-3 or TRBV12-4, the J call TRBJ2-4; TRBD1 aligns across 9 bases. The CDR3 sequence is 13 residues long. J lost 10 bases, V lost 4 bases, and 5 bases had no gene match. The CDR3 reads CASSWRQGEIQYF. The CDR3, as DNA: TGTGCCAGCAGTTGGAGACAGGGGGAGATTCAGTACTTC.

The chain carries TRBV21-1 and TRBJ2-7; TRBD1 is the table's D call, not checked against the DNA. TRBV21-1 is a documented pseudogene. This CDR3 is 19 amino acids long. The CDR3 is CASSKLQGATSGPAYEQYF. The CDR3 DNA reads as TGTGCCAGCAGCAAATTACAGGGGGCCACTAGCGGTCCAGCCTACGAGCAGTACTTC.

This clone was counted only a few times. The CDR3 sequence is CAITGEGYGYTF. CDR3 nucleotide sequence: TGTGCCATAACAGGGGAAGGGTATGGCTACACCTTC. J is TRBJ1-2 and V is TRBV10-3, with 7 positions matching TRBD1. In germline, CDR1 is ENHRY, CDR2 SYGVKD. The J segment lost 5 bases and the V segment lost 9 bases, leaving 6 bases of the junction unmatched. CDR3 length: 12 residues.

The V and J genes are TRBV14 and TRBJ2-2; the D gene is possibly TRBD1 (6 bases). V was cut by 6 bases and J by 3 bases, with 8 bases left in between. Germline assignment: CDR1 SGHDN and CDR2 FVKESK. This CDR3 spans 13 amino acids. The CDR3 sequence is CASSRQDTGELFF. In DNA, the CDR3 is TGTGCCAGCAGTAGACAGGACACCGGGGAGCTGTTTTTT.

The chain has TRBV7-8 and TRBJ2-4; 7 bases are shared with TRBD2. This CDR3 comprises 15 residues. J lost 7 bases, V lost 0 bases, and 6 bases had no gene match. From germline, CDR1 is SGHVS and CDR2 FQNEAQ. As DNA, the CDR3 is TGTGCCAGCAGCTTAGCGCACGGGGGAGGGAACATTCAGTACTTC. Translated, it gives CASSLAHGGGNIQYF.

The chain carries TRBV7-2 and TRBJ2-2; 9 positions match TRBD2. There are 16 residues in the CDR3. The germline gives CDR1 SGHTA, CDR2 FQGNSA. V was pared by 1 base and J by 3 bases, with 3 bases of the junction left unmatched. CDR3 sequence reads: CASSLVREGYTGELFF. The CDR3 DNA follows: TGTGCCAGCAGCTTAGTGCGGGAGGGATACACCGGGGAGCTGTTTTTT.

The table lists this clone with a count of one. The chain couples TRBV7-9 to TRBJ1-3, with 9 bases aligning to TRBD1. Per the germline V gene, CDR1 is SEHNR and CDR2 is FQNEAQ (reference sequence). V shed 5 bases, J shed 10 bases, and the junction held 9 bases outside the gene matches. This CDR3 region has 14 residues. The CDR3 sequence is CASSPGTGSGTIYF. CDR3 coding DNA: TGTGCCAGCAGCCCTGGGACAGGGAGCGGAACCATATATTTT.

The CDR3 sequence is CASSATGTGAYEQYF. The DNA of the CDR3 is TGTGCCAGCAGTGCCACCGGGACAGGGGCCTACGAGCAGTACTTC. The chain has TRBV6-6 and TRBJ2-7; 10 nucleotides agree with TRBD1. In germline, CDR1 is MNHNY, CDR2 SVGAGI (reference sequence). V lost 5 bases, J lost 2 bases, and 6 bases stayed unmatched. This CDR3 is 15 amino acids long.

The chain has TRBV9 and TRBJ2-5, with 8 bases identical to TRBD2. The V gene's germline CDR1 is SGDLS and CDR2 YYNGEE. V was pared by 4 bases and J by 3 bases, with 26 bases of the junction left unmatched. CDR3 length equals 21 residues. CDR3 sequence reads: CASSRHGSQKRESGKKETQYF. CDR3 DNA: TGTGCCAGCAGCCGCCATGGTAGCCAGAAGCGGGAGAGTGGGAAAAAAGAGACCCAGTACTTC.

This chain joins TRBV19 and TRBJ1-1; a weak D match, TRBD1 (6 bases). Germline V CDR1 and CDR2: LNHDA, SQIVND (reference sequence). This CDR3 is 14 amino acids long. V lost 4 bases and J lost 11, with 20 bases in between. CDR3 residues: CASSTKRTDPSAFF. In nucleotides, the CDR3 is TGTGCCAGTAGTACGAAACGGACAGATCCCTCCGCTTTCTTT.

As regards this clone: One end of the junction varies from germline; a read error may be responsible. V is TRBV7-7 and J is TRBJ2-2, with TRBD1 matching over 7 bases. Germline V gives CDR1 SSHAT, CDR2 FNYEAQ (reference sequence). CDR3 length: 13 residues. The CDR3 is CASSRQGTGELFF. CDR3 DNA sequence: TGTGCTAGCAGCCGACAGGGAACCGGGGAGCTGTTTTTT.

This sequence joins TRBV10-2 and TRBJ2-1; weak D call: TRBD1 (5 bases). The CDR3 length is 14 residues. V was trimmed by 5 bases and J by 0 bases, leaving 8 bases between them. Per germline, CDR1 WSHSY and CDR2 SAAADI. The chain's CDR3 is CASSHQGSYNEQFF. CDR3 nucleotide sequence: TGCGCCAGCAGTCATCAGGGCTCCTACAATGAGCAGTTCTTC.

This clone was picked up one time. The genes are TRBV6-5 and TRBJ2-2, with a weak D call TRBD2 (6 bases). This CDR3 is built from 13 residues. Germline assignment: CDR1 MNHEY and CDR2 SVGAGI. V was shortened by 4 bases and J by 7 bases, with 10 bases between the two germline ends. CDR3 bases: TGTGCCAGCAGTTCGCGGGAAGTCGGGGAGCTGTTTTTT. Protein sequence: CASSSREVGELFF.

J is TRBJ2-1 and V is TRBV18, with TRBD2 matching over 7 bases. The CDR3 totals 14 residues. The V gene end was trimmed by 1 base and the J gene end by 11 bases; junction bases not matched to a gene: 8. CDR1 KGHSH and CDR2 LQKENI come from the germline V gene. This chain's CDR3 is CASSPLLREQKQFF. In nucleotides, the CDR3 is TGTGCCAGCTCACCACTTTTGCGGGAGCAGAAGCAGTTCTTC.

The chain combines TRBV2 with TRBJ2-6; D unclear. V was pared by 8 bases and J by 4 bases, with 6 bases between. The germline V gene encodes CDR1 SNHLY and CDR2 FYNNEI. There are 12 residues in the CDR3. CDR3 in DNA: TGTGCCAGCCGTAGCGGGGCCAACGTCCTGACTTTC. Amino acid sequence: CASRSGANVLTF.

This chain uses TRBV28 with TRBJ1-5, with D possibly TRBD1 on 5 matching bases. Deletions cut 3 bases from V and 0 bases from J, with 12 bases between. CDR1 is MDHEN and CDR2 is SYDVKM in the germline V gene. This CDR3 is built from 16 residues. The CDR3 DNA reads TGTGCCAGCAGTTTCGGCGGGGGGTATAGCAATCAGCCCCAGCATTTT. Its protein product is CASSFGGGYSNQPQHF. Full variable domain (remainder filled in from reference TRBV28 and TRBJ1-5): DVKVTQSSRYLVKRTGEKVFLECVQDMDHENMFWYRQDPGLGLRLIYFSYDVKMKEKGDIPEGYSVSREKKERFSLILESASTNQTSMYLCASSFGGGYSNQPQHFGDGTRLSIL.

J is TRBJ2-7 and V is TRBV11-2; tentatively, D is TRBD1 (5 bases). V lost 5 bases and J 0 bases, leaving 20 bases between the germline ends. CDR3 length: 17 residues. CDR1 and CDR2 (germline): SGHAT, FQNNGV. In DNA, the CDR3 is TGTGCCAGCAGCGCATTTGACAGCGACAAAGTCTCCTACGAGCAGTACTTC. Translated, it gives CASSAFDSDKVSYEQYF. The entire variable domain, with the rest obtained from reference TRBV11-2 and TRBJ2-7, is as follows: EAGVAQSPRYKIIEKRQSVAFWCNPISGHATLYWYQQILGQGPKLLIQFQNNGVVDDSQLPKDRFSAERLKGVDSTLKIQPAKLEDSAVYLCASSAFDSDKVSYEQYFGPGTRLTVT.

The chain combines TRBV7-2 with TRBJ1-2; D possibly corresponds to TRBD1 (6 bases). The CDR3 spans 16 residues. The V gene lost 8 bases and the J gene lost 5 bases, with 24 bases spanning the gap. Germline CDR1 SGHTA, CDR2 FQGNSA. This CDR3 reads CASHPGGGGREYGYTF. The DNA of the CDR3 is TGTGCCAGCCACCCAGGAGGGGGGGGGCGAGAATATGGCTACACCTTC.

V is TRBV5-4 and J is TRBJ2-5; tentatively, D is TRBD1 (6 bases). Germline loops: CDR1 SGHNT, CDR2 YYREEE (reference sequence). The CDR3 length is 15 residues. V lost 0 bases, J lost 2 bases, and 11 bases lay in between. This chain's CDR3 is CASSLVGTNQETQYF. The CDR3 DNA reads TGTGCCAGCAGCTTGGTAGGGACAAATCAAGAGACCCAGTACTTC.

The CDR3 nucleotides read TGTGCCAGCAGCGGGTCTAGCGCCCGCCAAGAGACCCAGTACTTC. Translation: CASSGSSARQETQYF. V and J are TRBV5-4 and TRBJ2-5, with D tentatively TRBD2 (6 bases). This CDR3 is 15 amino acids long. With 4 bases removed from V and 1 base from J, the gap between germline ends came to 14 bases. Germline CDR1 reads SGHNT; CDR2 reads YYREEE (reference sequence).

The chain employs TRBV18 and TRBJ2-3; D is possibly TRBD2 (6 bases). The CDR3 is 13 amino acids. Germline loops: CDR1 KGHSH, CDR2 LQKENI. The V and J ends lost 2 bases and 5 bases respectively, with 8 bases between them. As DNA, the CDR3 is TGTGCCAGCTCACCAGGGGGGAGAGATACGCAGTATTTT. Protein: CASSPGGRDTQYF.

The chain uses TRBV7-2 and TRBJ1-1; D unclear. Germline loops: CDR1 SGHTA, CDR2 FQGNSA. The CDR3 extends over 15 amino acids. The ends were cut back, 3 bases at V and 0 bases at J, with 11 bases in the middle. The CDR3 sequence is CASSFFIHMNTEAFF. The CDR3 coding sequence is TGTGCCAGCAGCTTCTTCATCCACATGAACACTGAAGCTTTCTTT.

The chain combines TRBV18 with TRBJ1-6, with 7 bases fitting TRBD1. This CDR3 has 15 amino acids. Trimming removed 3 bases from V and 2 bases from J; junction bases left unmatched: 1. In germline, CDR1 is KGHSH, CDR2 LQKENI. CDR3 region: CASSPQGAYNSPLHF. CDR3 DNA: TGTGCCAGCTCACCTCAGGGGGCCTATAATTCACCCCTCCACTTT. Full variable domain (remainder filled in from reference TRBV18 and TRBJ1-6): NAGVMQNPRHLVRRRGQEARLRCSPMKGHSHVYWYRQLPEEGLKFMVYLQKENIIDESGMPKERFSAEFPKEGPSILRIQQVVRGDSAAYFCASSPQGAYNSPLHFGNGTRLTVT.

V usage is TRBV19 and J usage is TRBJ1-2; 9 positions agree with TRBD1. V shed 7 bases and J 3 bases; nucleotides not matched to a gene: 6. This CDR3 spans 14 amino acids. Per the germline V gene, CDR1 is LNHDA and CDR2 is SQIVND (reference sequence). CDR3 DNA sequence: TGTGCCAGTACTTTTCGGACAGGGGACTATGGCTACACCTTC. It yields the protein CASTFRTGDYGYTF.

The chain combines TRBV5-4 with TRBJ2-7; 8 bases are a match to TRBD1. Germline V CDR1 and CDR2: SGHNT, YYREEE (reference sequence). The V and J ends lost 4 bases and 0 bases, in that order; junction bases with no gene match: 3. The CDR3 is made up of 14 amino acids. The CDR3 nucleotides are TGTGCCAGCAGCCTTGGACAGGGCTCCTACGAGCAGTACTTC. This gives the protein CASSLGQGSYEQYF.

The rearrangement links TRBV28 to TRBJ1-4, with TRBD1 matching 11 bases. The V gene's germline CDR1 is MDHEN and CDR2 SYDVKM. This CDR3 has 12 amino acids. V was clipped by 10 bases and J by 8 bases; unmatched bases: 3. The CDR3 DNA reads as TGTGCCACCAGGACAGGGGGCGAAAAACTGTTTTTT. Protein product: CATRTGGEKLFF.